Listed below are T cell receptor beta chains from one sample, sequenced in a study of cytomegalovirus exposure and HLA in healthy donors. Only in-frame clones appear in the TCRdb table, and some are missing; sequencing was by immunoSEQ multiplex PCR. The sample yields 120,000 to 150,000 clones, approximately 80% seen once. Specimen: PBMCs. The source is a male donor in good health and CMV-seronegative. Both conserved end residues are part of each CDR3. The order of the fields is V gene, CDR3 length, J gene, CDR3 protein.

>TRBV7-2|13|TRBJ1-2
CASSSRGRYGYTF
>TRBV11-3|15|TRBJ2-5
CASSPGLAGGETQYF
>TRBV27|15|NA
CASSLLASGRYEQYF
>TRBV2|13|TRBJ1-1
CASTGTGGTEAFF
>TRBV6-6|14|TRBJ2-3
CASSYKRDTDTQYF
>TRBV19|13|TRBJ2-7
CASSYAGPYEQYF
>TRBV29-1|13|TRBJ2-1
CSVEQRTSYEQFF
>TRBV6-5|14|TRBJ2-1
CASSMAVSDNEQFF
>TRBV27|15|TRBJ1-2
CASSLSGRGGYGYTF
>TRBV19|14|TRBJ2-1
CASGLMAGEGEQFF
>TRBV28|13|TRBJ2-5
CAHLEAGGETQYF
>TRBV7-2|14|TRBJ2-7
CASTVAAQGYEQYF
>TRBV4-3|17|TRBJ1-3
CASSTQLDRVNGNTIYF
>TRBV29-1|12|TRBJ2-7
CSVVGTGYEQYF
>TRBV28|17|TRBJ2-5
CASSPSLDRVRKETQYF
>TRBV27|17|TRBJ2-2
CASSLLAGGPNTGELFF
>TRBV11-2|15|TRBJ1-2
CASSLDRGSPYGYTF
>TRBV9|18|TRBJ2-6
CASSVALAEYSGANVLTF
>TRBV29-1|13|TRBJ2-3
CSVRGGQGDTQYF
>TRBV6-6|14|TRBJ1-1
CASSYGSTAYRAFF
>TRBV6-4|13|TRBJ2-3
CASSLAITDTQYF
>TRBV4-1|16|TRBJ2-7
CASSQEIATGSYEQYF
>TRBV30|13|TRBJ2-7
CAWSLAGPYEQYF
>TRBV30|12|TRBJ1-1
CACLTGRTEAFF
>TRBV27|13|TRBJ2-7
CASAEGPSYEQYF
>TRBV6-5|15|TRBJ1-5
CASSQTVYSNQPQHF
>TRBV5-4|15|TRBJ2-6
CASSKGQSGANVLTF